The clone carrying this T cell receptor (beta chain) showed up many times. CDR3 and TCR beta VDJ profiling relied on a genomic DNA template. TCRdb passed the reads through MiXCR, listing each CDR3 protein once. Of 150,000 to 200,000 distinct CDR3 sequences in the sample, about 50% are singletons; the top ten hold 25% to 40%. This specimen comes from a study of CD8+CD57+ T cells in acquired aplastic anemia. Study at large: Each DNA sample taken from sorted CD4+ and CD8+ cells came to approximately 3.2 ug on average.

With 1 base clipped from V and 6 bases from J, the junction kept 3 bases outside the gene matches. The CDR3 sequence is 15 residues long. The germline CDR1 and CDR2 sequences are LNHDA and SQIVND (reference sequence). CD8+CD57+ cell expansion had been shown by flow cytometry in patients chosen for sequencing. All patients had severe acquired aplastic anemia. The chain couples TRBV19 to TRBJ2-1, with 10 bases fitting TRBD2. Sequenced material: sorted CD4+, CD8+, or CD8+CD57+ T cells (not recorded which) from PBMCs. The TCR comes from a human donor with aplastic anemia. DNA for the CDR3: TGTGCCAGTAGTATAGGGCTAGCGGGAGCCAATGAGCAGTTCTTC. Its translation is CASSIGLAGANEQFF.